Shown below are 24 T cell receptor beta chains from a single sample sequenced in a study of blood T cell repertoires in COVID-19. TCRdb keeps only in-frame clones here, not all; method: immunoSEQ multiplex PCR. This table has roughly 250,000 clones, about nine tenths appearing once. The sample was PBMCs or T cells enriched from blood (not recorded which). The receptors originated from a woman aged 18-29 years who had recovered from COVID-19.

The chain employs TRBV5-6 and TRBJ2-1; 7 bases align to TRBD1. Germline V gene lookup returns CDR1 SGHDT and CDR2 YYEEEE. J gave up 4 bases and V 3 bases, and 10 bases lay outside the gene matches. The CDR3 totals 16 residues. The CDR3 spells CASSSTTGQHYNEQFF. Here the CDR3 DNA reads TGTGCCAGCAGCTCTACAACGGGACAGCATTACAATGAGCAGTTCTTC.

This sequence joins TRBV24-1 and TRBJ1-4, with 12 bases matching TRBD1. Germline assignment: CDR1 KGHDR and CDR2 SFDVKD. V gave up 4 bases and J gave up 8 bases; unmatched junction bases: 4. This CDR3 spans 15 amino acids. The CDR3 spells CATSEAGTGGEKLFF. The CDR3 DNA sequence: TGTGCCACCAGTGAGGCCGGGACAGGGGGCGAAAAACTGTTTTTT.

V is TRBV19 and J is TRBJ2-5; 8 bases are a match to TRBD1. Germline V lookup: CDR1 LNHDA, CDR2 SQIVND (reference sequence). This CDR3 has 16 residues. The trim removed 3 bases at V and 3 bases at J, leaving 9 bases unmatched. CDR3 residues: CASSMKRQGREETQYF. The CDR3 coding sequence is TGTGCCAGTAGTATGAAACGACAGGGGCGGGAAGAGACCCAGTACTTC.

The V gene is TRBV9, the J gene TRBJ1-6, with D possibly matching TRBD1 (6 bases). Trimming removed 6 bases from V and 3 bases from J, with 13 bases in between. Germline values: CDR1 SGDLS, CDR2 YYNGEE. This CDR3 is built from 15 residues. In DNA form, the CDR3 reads TGTGCCAGCACCAAGGGGGAGAACTATAATTCACCCCTCCACTTT. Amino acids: CASTKGENYNSPLHF.

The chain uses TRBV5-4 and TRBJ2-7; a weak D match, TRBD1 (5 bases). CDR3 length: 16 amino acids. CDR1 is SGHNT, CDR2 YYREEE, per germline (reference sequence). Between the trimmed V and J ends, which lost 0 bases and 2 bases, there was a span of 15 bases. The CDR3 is CASSLGGARGPYEQYF. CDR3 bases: TGTGCCAGCAGCTTGGGTGGGGCCCGAGGCCCCTACGAGCAGTACTTC. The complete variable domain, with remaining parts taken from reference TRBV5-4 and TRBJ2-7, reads ETGVTQSPTHLIKTRGQQVTLRCSSQSGHNTVSWYQQALGQGPQFIFQYYREEENGRGNFPPRFSGLQFPNYSSELNVNALELDDSALYLCASSLGGARGPYEQYFGPGTRLTVT.

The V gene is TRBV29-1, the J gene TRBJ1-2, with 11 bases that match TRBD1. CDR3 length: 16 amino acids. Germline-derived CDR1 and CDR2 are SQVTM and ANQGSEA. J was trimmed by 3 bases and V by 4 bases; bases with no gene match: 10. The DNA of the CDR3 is TGCAGCGTTGTTTCCCGGGACAGGGGGGGGCACTATGGCTACACCTTC. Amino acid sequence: CSVVSRDRGGHYGYTF.

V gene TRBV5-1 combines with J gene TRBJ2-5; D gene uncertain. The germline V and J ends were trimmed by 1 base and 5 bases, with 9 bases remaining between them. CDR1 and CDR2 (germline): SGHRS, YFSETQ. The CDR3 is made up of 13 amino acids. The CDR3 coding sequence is TGCGCCAGCAGCTTGTATCCGGAGGAGACCCAGTACTTC. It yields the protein CASSLYPEETQYF.

Here the CDR3 reads CASSYPGRDEQFF. As DNA, the CDR3 is TGTGCCAGCAGTTACCCGGGTCGGGATGAGCAGTTCTTC. The V gene is TRBV6-5, the J gene TRBJ2-1; D unresolved. This CDR3 has 13 amino acids. Germline-derived CDR1 and CDR2 are MNHEY and SVGAGI. V was clipped by 2 bases and J by 8 bases, with 10 bases between them.

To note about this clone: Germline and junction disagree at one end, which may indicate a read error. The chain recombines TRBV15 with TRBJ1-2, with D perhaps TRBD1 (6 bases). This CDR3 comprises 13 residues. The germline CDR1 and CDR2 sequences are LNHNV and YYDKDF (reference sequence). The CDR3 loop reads CATSRGGAYRYTF. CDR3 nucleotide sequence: TGTGCCACCAGCAGGGGGGGGGCCTATCGCTACACCTTC. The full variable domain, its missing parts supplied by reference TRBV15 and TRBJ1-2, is DAMVIQNPRYQVTQFGKPVTLSCSQTLNHNVMYWYQQKSSQAPKLLFHYYDKDFNNEADTPDNFQSRRPNTSFCFLDIRSPGLGDTAMYLCATSRGGAYRYTFGSGTRLTVV.

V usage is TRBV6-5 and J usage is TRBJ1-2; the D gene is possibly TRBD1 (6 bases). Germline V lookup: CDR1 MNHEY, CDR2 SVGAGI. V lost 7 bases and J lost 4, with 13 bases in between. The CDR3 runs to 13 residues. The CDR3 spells CASTRTALYGYTF. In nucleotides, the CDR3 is TGTGCCAGCACCCGGACAGCCCTCTATGGCTACACCTTC.

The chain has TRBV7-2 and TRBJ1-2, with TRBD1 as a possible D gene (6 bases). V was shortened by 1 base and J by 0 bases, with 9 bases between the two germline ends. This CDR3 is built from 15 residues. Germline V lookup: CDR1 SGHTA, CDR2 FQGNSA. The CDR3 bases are TGTGCCAGCAGCTTAGAAACAGGGTCTAACTATGGCTACACCTTC. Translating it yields CASSLETGSNYGYTF.

The CDR3 region has the DNA TGCGCCAGCAGCCTCCGAGGAGCAGTGAGTACTGAAGCTTTCTTT. It is translated as CASSLRGAVSTEAFF. The chain uses TRBV5-1 and TRBJ1-1, with no clear D. The CDR3 covers 15 residues. Trimming shortened V by 4 bases and J by 5 bases, and 18 bases separated the two germline ends. CDR1 and CDR2 from the germline V gene are SGHRS and YFSETQ.

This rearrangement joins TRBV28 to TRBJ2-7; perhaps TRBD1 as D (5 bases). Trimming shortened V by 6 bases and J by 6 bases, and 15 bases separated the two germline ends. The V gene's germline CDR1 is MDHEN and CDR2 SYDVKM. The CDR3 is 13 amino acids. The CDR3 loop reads CASSPRGSSEQYF. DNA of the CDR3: TGTGCCAGCAGCCCAAGGGGAAGTAGCGAGCAGTACTTC.

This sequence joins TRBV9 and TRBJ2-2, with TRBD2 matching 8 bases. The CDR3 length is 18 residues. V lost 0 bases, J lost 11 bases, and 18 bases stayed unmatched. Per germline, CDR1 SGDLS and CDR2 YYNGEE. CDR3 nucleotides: TGTGCCAGCAGCGTAGAGGTCGCCGGCGGGAGGTCCCCGGAAGAGCTGTTTTTT. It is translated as CASSVEVAGGRSPEELFF.

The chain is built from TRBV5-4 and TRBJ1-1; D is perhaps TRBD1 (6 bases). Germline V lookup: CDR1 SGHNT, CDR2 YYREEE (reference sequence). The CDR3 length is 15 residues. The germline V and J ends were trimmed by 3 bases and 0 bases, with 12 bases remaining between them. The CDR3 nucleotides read TGTGCCAGCAGCTCCCCAGGGGCTATGAACACTGAAGCTTTCTTT. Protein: CASSSPGAMNTEAFF.

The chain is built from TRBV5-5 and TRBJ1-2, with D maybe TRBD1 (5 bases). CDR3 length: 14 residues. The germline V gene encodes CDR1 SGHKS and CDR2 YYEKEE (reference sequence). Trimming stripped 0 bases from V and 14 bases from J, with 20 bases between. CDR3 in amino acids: CASSLETDTLVRTF. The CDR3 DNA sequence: TGTGCCAGCAGCTTGGAGACAGATACTTTAGTGAGGACCTTC.

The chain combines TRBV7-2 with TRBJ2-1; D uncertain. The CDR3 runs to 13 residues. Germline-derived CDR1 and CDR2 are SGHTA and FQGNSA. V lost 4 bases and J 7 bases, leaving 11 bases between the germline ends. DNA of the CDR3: TGTGCCAGCAGCTCTCTCACCGGGAATGAGCAGTTCTTC. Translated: CASSSLTGNEQFF.

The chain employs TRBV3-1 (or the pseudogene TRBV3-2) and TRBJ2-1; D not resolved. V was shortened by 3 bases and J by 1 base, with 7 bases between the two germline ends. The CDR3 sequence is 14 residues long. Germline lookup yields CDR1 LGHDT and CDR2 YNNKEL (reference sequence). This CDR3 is CASSHRGSYNEQFF. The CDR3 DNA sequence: TGTGCCAGCAGCCACAGAGGTTCCTACAATGAGCAGTTCTTC.

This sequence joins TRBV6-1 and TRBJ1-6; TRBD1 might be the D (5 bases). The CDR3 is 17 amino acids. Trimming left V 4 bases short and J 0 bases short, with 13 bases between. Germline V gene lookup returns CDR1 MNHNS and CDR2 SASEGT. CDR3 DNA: TGTGCCAGCAGTGGCAAGACAGTTAGCTCCTATAATTCACCCCTCCACTTT. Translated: CASSGKTVSSYNSPLHF.

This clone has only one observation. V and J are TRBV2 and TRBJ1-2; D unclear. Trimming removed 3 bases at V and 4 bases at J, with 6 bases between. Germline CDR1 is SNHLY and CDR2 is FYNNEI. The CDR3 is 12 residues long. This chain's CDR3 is CASSERIYGYTF. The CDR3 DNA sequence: TGTGCCAGCAGTGAGCGAATCTATGGCTACACCTTC.

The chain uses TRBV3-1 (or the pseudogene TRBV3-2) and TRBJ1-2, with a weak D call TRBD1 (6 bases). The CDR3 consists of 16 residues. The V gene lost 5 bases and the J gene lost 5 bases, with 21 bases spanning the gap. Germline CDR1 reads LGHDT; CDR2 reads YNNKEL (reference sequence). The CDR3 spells CASSAAPKDRIYGYTF. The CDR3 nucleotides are TGTGCCAGCAGCGCAGCCCCGAAGGACAGAATATATGGCTACACCTTC.

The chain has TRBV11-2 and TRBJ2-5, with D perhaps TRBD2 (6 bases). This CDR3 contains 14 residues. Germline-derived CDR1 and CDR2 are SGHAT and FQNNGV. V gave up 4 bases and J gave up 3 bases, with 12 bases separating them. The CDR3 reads CASSSDWEEETQYF. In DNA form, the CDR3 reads TGTGCCAGCAGCTCCGACTGGGAGGAAGAGACCCAGTACTTC.

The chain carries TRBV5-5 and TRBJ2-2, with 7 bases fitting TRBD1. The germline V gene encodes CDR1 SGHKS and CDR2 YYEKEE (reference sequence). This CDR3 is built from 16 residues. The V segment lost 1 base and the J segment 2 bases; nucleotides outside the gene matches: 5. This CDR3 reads CASSLYGTANTGELFF. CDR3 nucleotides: TGTGCCAGCAGCTTGTACGGGACAGCCAACACCGGGGAGCTGTTTTTT.

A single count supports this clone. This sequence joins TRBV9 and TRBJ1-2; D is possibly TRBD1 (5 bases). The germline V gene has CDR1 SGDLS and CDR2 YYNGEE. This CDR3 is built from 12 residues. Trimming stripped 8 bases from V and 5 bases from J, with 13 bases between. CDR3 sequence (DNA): TGTGCCAGTTCACAGGCCCTGTATGGCTACACCTTC. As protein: CASSQALYGYTF.